Below, 7 T cell receptor beta chains from the same sample are listed, as sequenced in a study of a mutant IDH1 vaccine in newly diagnosed glioma. The antigens for these receptors are not known. Here immunoSEQ multiplex PCR was the method, and the copy in TCRdb shows in-frame clones only, minus some. In the table there are tens of thousands of clones, around 80% of which are singletons. The time point here: week 23, last vaccination. Vaccination comprised doses that each held 300 ug of mutant IDH1 20-mer peptide, plus topical imiquimod. The material sequenced was PBMCs, taken from a glioma patient whose treatment included an IDH1 peptide vaccine. These receptors all stem from a man aged 25-45 years with glioma.

CDR3 DNA sequence: TGTGCCAGCAGTTACTCGGGACTAGCCAAAAACATTCAGTACTTC. It is translated as CASSYSGLAKNIQYF. The chain has TRBV6-6 and TRBJ2-4; D is possibly TRBD2 (6 bases). V was pared by 0 bases and J by 0 bases, with 6 bases between. CDR1 and CDR2 from the germline V gene are MNHNY and SVGAGI (reference sequence). This CDR3 has 15 amino acids.

The V and J genes are TRBV12-5 and TRBJ2-2; no clear D gene. CDR1 LGHNT and CDR2 FRNRAP come from the germline V gene. V lost 3 bases to trimming and J lost 6 bases, with 14 bases between them. CDR3 length: 15 residues. In DNA, the CDR3 is TGTGCTAGTGGTTTTGGGCAGAGTGAGGCCGGGGAGCTGTTTTTT. This gives the protein CASGFGQSEAGELFF. Drawing the rest from reference TRBV12-5 and TRBJ2-2, the complete variable domain is DARVTQTPRHKVTEMGQEVTMRCQPILGHNTVFWYRQTMMQGLELLAYFRNRAPLDDSGMPKDRFSAEMPDATLATLKIQPSEPRDSAVYFCASGFGQSEAGELFFGEGSRLTVL.

The chain couples TRBV7-2 to TRBJ1-1; TRBD1 aligns across 8 bases. Germline lookup yields CDR1 SGHTA and CDR2 FQGNSA. The ends lost 4 bases at V and 5 bases at J; junction bases unmatched: 12. This CDR3 region has 16 residues. The CDR3 sequence is CASSSWTGLGTTEAFF. In nucleotides, the CDR3 is TGTGCCAGCAGCTCTTGGACAGGGTTAGGGACAACTGAAGCTTTCTTT. Together with reference TRBV7-2 and TRBJ1-1, the CDR3 gives the full variable domain: GAGVSQSPSNKVTEKGKDVELRCDPISGHTALYWYRQSLGQGLEFLIYFQGNSAPDKSGLPSDRFSAERTGGSVSTLTIQRTQQEDSAVYLCASSSWTGLGTTEAFFGQGTRLTVV.

V usage is TRBV4-1 and J usage is TRBJ1-5; D call uncertain. This CDR3 region has 13 residues. CDR1 is MGHRA, CDR2 YSYEKL, per germline. V was clipped by 4 bases and J by 4 bases, with 8 bases between them. In nucleotides, the CDR3 is TGCGCCAGCAGCCGAACGGGGAATCAGCCCCAGCATTTT. Amino acid sequence: CASSRTGNQPQHF.

The chain links TRBV27 to TRBJ2-7, with D perhaps given as TRBD1 or TRBD2 (5 bases each). Germline V gene data show CDR1 as MNHEY and CDR2 as SMNVEV (reference sequence). V lost 0 bases, J lost 2 bases, and 11 bases lay in between. This CDR3 is built from 15 residues. The DNA of the CDR3 is TGTGCCAGCAGTTTATCCGGGACGGCCACCTACGAGCAGTACTTC. Its translation is CASSLSGTATYEQYF.

The chain joins TRBV5-1 to TRBJ1-4, with no clear D. The germline V gene encodes CDR1 SGHRS and CDR2 YFSETQ. The V gene lost 3 bases and the J gene lost 0 bases, with 6 bases spanning the gap. The CDR3 is 14 residues long. As DNA, the CDR3 is TGCGCCAGCAGCTCCCACTCAACTAATGAAAAACTGTTTTTT. The encoded protein is CASSSHSTNEKLFF.

The rearrangement links TRBV11-2 to TRBJ2-7; no definite D call. Trimming removed 5 bases from V and 4 bases from J, with 18 bases in between. The CDR3 extends over 15 amino acids. Germline loops: CDR1 SGHAT, CDR2 FQNNGV. As DNA, the CDR3 is TGTGCCAGCAGCCCCCGGGCGGCTGGGGATTACGAGCAGTACTTC. Translated, it gives CASSPRAAGDYEQYF.